These T cell receptor beta chains were read from a single sample in a study of blood T cells in healthy people across ages. TCRdb re-derived calls from the 5' RACE reads in MiXCR, one entry per CDR3 protein. The data show roughly 2 million distinct CDR3 sequences, about 50% seen once. Sequenced sample: blood. The receptors originated from a middle-aged woman in good health. Both conserved end residues are part of each CDR3. Fields, in order: clone size, D gene, V gene, J gene, CDR3 protein, CDR3 DNA. D genes are given only for firm matches. Size tells how often a clone was seen (once, few, many) or the class of an expanded clone, and some rows leave it out.

clone size: once; D gene: .; V gene: TRBV6-2/TRBV6-3; J gene: TRBJ1-5; CDR3 protein: CASTSGDSNQPQHF; CDR3 DNA: TGTGCCAGCACCTCAGGGGATAGCAATCAGCCCCAGCATTTT
clone size: once; D gene: TRBD2; V gene: TRBV5-1; J gene: TRBJ2-5; CDR3 protein: CASSTKVSGGAGETQYF; CDR3 DNA: TGCGCCAGCAGCACGAAAGTTAGCGGGGGGGCAGGAGAGACCCAGTACTTC
clone size: few; D gene: .; V gene: TRBV20-1; J gene: TRBJ2-7; CDR3 protein: CSANRSPVPSYEQYF; CDR3 DNA: TGCAGTGCTAATCGATCCCCAGTGCCCTCCTACGAGCAGTACTTC
clone size: few; D gene: TRBD2; V gene: TRBV20-1; J gene: TRBJ2-1; CDR3 protein: CSAISGGNLNEQFF; CDR3 DNA: TGCAGTGCTATAAGCGGGGGAAATCTCAATGAGCAGTTCTTC
clone size: .; D gene: .; V gene: TRBV4-3; J gene: TRBJ1-6; CDR3 protein: CASSQDLGAGGNSPLHF; CDR3 DNA: TGCGCCAGCAGCCAAGATCTTGGGGCGGGTGGCAATTCACCCCTCCACTTT
clone size: .; D gene: .; V gene: TRBV12-3/TRBV12-4; J gene: TRBJ1-2; CDR3 protein: CASSSNGNPLYGYTF; CDR3 DNA: TGTGCCAGCAGCTCTAACGGCAATCCCCTCTATGGCTACACCTTC
clone size: .; D gene: .; V gene: TRBV20-1; J gene: TRBJ2-1; CDR3 protein: CSATSPMWGHNEQFF; CDR3 DNA: TGCAGTGCTACCTCCCCGATGTGGGGCCACAATGAGCAGTTCTTC
clone size: .; D gene: .; V gene: TRBV11-1; J gene: TRBJ2-3; CDR3 protein: CACRIFPEGAQYF; CDR3 DNA: TGTGCCTGCAGGATATTCCCCGAGGGGGCGCAGTATTTT
clone size: once; D gene: TRBD2; V gene: TRBV6-2/TRBV6-3; J gene: TRBJ2-7; CDR3 protein: CASSYAGGGSYEQYF; CDR3 DNA: TGTGCCAGCAGTTACGCGGGCGGGGGCTCCTACGAGCAGTACTTC
clone size: .; D gene: .; V gene: TRBV14; J gene: TRBJ2-1; CDR3 protein: CASSLDISSYNEQFF; CDR3 DNA: TGTGCCAGCAGCCTGGACATTAGCTCCTACAATGAGCAGTTCTTC
clone size: .; D gene: .; V gene: TRBV20-1; J gene: TRBJ1-1; CDR3 protein: CSAYPTQGGGNTEAFF; CDR3 DNA: TGCAGTGCCTACCCCACTCAAGGGGGAGGGAACACTGAAGCTTTCTTT
clone size: .; D gene: .; V gene: TRBV12-3/TRBV12-4; J gene: TRBJ2-3; CDR3 protein: CASSSQLGGSTDTQYF; CDR3 DNA: TGTGCCAGCAGTTCCCAATTAGGGGGGAGCACAGATACGCAGTATTTT
clone size: once; D gene: .; V gene: TRBV28; J gene: TRBJ1-5; CDR3 protein: CASRPRDTIFPYSNQPQHF; CDR3 DNA: TGTGCCAGCCGCCCCCGGGACACTATTTTCCCATATAGCAATCAGCCCCAGCATTTT
clone size: .; D gene: .; V gene: TRBV27; J gene: TRBJ2-3; CDR3 protein: CASSPTGQYTDTQYF; CDR3 DNA: TGTGCCAGCAGTCCAACAGGACAGTACACAGATACGCAGTATTTT
clone size: many; D gene: TRBD1; V gene: TRBV25-1; J gene: TRBJ1-2; CDR3 protein: CASSWTGGRGYTF; CDR3 DNA: TGTGCCAGCAGTTGGACAGGGGGGCGGGGCTACACCTTC
clone size: .; D gene: .; V gene: TRBV13; J gene: TRBJ2-1; CDR3 protein: CASSLFGRRSSYNEQFF; CDR3 DNA: TGTGCCAGCAGCTTATTCGGTAGGCGGAGCTCCTACAATGAGCAGTTCTTC
clone size: few; D gene: .; V gene: TRBV5-1; J gene: TRBJ2-3; CDR3 protein: CASSLRDHRGDTQYF; CDR3 DNA: TGCGCCAGCAGCTTGCGCGATCATAGGGGAGATACGCAGTATTTT
clone size: few; D gene: .; V gene: TRBV6-1; J gene: TRBJ1-2; CDR3 protein: CASSLTEQSGTNYGYTF; CDR3 DNA: TGTGCCAGCAGTCTGACAGAGCAGAGTGGAACTAACTATGGCTACACCTTC
clone size: few; D gene: TRBD2; V gene: TRBV5-1; J gene: TRBJ2-7; CDR3 protein: CASSLVSSGDASYEQYF; CDR3 DNA: TGCGCCAGCAGCTTGGTGTCTAGCGGGGATGCCTCCTACGAGCAGTACTTC
clone size: few; D gene: .; V gene: TRBV6-1; J gene: TRBJ1-2; CDR3 protein: CASSVRIYGYTF; CDR3 DNA: TGTGCCAGCAGTGTCCGGATCTATGGCTACACCTTC
clone size: .; D gene: .; V gene: TRBV13; J gene: TRBJ2-5; CDR3 protein: CASSLGHVETQYF; CDR3 DNA: TGTGCCAGCAGCTTAGGCCACGTAGAGACCCAGTACTTC
clone size: .; D gene: TRBD1; V gene: TRBV7-6; J gene: TRBJ1-2; CDR3 protein: CASSRNPYRPGQGVREDYGYTF; CDR3 DNA: TGTGCCAGCAGCCGGAATCCATATCGGCCGGGACAGGGTGTTCGAGAAGACTATGGCTACACCTTC
clone size: .; D gene: TRBD1; V gene: TRBV20-1; J gene: TRBJ1-2; CDR3 protein: CSAPLTGDPHYGYTF; CDR3 DNA: TGCAGTGCCCCGTTGACAGGGGACCCCCACTATGGCTACACCTTC
clone size: .; D gene: .; V gene: TRBV5-1; J gene: TRBJ2-1; CDR3 protein: CASSLSKVGAYNEQFF; CDR3 DNA: TGCGCCAGCAGCTTGAGCAAGGTGGGGGCCTACAATGAGCAGTTCTTC